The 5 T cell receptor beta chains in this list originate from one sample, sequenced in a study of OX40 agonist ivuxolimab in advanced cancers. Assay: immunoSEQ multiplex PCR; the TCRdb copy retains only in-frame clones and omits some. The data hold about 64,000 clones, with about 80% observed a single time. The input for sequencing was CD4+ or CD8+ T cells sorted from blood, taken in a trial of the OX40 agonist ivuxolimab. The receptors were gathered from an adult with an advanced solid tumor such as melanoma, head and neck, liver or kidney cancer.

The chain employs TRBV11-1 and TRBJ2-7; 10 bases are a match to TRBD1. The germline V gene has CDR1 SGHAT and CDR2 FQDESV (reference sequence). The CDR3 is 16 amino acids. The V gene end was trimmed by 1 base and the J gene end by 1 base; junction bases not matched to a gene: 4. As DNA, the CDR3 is TGTGCCAGCAGCTTAGTACCGGGACAGGGGTCCTACGAGCAGTACTTC. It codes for CASSLVPGQGSYEQYF. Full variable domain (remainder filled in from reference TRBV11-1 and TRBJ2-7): EAEVAQSPRYKITEKSQAVAFWCDPISGHATLYWYRQILGQGPELLVQFQDESVVDDSQLPKDRFSAERLKGVDSTLKIQPAELGDSAMYLCASSLVPGQGSYEQYFGPGTRLTVT.

CDR3 nucleotide sequence: TGTGCCAGCAGCCAAAGAGCGGGAGGGGGAGATACGCAGTATTTT. Its translation: CASSQRAGGGDTQYF. V gene TRBV4-2 combines with J gene TRBJ2-3; 10 bases match TRBD2. The CDR3 extends over 15 amino acids. The V and J ends lost 2 bases and 5 bases, in that order; junction bases with no gene match: 4. Germline lookup yields CDR1 LGHNA and CDR2 YNFKEQ.

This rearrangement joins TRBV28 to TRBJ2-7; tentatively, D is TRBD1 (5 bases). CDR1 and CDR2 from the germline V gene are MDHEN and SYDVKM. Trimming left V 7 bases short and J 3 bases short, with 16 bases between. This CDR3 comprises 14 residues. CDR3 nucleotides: TGTGCCAGCAATTCGGACACAATTTTCTACGAGCAGTACTTC. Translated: CASNSDTIFYEQYF. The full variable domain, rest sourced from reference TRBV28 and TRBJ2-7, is DVKVTQSSRYLVKRTGEKVFLECVQDMDHENMFWYRQDPGLGLRLIYFSYDVKMKEKGDIPEGYSVSREKKERFSLILESASTNQTSMYLCASNSDTIFYEQYFGPGTRLTVT.

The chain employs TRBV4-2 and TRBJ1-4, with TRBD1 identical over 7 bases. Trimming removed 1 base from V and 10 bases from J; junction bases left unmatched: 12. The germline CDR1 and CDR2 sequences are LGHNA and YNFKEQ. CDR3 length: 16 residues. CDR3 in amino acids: CASSQGEGQQQGKLFF. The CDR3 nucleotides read TGTGCCAGCAGCCAAGGGGAGGGACAGCAACAGGGAAAACTGTTTTTT.

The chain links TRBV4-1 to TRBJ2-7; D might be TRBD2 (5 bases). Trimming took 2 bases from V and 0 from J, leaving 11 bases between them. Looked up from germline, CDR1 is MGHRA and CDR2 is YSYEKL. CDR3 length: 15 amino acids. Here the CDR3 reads CASSQSGRSSYEQYF. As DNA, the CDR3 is TGCGCCAGCAGCCAAAGCGGACGAAGCTCCTACGAGCAGTACTTC.